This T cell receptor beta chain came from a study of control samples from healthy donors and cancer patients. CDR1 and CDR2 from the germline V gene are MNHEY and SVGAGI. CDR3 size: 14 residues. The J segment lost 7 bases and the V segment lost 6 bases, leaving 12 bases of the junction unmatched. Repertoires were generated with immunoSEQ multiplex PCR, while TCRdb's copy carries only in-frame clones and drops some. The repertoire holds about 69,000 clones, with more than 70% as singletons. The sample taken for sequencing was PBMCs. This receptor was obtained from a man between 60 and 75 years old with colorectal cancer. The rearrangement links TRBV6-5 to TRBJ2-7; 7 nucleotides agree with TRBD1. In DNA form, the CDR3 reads TGTGCCAGCAGCTCCACGACAGGGTGGGGTGAGCAGTACTTC. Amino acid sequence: CASSSTTGWGEQYF.